These T cell receptor beta chains were read from a single sample in a study of T-cell reconstitution after alpha-beta-depleted transplantation in children. Via MiXCR, TCRdb re-called the PCR reads, giving one row per CDR3 protein. The table records tens of thousands of distinct CDR3 sequences, around 9% of them present only once. The input for sequencing was PBMCs, mostly from graft donor cells, taken 60 days after TCRalphabeta/CD19-depleted stem cell transplant. Receptor source: a male patient aged 2-10 years who had a stem cell transplant for chronic granulomatous disease, so the T cells may come from the graft donor. The CDR3 runs from the conserved cysteine through the conserved F or W. D genes are given only for firm matches. Rows give clone size only sometimes, using once, few, many, or a class for an expanded clone.

CDR3 length	V gene	D gene	J gene	clone size	CDR3 DNA	CDR3 protein
19	TRBV18	TRBD2	TRBJ2-2	.	TGTGCCAGCTCACCACCGGGACTAGCGGGAGGTCTTAACACCGGGGAGCTGTTTTTT	CASSPPGLAGGLNTGELFF
14	TRBV5-1	TRBD1	TRBJ1-5	many	TGCGCCAGCAGCCCACAGGGGGGCCATCAGCCCCAGCATTTT	CASSPQGGHQPQHF
12	TRBV29-1	.	TRBJ1-3	.	TGCAGCCCTATACGCTCTGGAAACACCATATATTTT	CSPIRSGNTIYF
15	TRBV11-2	.	TRBJ1-3	.	TGTGCCAGCAGCTTAAGGACAGCGTCTGGAAACACCATATATTTT	CASSLRTASGNTIYF
15	TRBV5-1	TRBD1	TRBJ2-3	many	TGCGCCAGCAGCTTGGACAGGGGCTGGGCAGATACGCAGTATTTT	CASSLDRGWADTQYF
15	TRBV12-3/TRBV12-4	TRBD2	TRBJ2-7	.	TGTGCCAGCAGTCCATTAAAGCGGGGAGCCTACGAGCAGTACTTC	CASSPLKRGAYEQYF
13	TRBV7-9	.	TRBJ2-7	.	TGTGCCAGCAGCTTATGGGGTTCCTACAAGCAGTACTTC	CASSLWGSYKQYF
17	TRBV12-5	.	TRBJ2-6	few	TGTGCTAGTGCCCCCCACGCTGCGAGCTCTGGGGCCAACGTCCTGACTTTC	CASAPHAASSGANVLTF
15	TRBV6-5	.	TRBJ1-2	many	TGTGCCAGCAGTTATTCGGCCGTAGGCATCTATGGCTACACCTTC	CASSYSAVGIYGYTF
15	TRBV5-6	.	TRBJ2-3	.	TGTGCCAGCAGTTGGACAGACTCCCTAACAGATACGCAGTATTTT	CASSWTDSLTDTQYF
11	TRBV21-1	.	TRBJ2-2	many	TGTGCCAGCAACAACACCGGGGAGCTGTTTTTT	CASNNTGELFF
18	TRBV5-1	TRBD2	TRBJ2-7	many	TGCGCCAGCAGCGGTAAATCAAACACCCCTAGCGGGATGTACGAGCAGTACTTC	CASSGKSNTPSGMYEQYF
14	TRBV5-1	.	TRBJ2-5	many	TGCGCCAGCAGCCCGGGACCGGCTGGGGAGACCCAGTACTTC	CASSPGPAGETQYF
15	TRBV6-5	.	TRBJ2-5	many	TGTGCCAGCAGTTACTCGACGGCGCTCCAAGAGACCCAGTACTTC	CASSYSTALQETQYF
15	TRBV4-3	TRBD1	TRBJ1-2	many	TGCGCCAGCAGCGCATCCGGGACAGGGGACTATGGCTACACCTTC	CASSASGTGDYGYTF
15	TRBV7-6	.	TRBJ2-7	many	TGTGCCAGCAGCTTAGGCCAGGGTCAGGCCTACGAGCAGTACTTC	CASSLGQGQAYEQYF
17	TRBV18	TRBD1	TRBJ2-5	.	TGTGCCAGCTCAACATTTCCGGGACAGAGAATGCAAGAGACCCAGTACTTC	CASSTFPGQRMQETQYF
12	TRBV20-1	.	TRBJ1-2	few	TGCAGTGCTTCGACAGTCGGCTATGGCTACACCTTC	CSASTVGYGYTF
12	TRBV5-1	.	TRBJ1-3	many	TGCGCCAGCAGCCCCCCCGGAAACACCATATATTTT	CASSPPGNTIYF
15	TRBV3-1	TRBD1	TRBJ2-3	.	TGTGCCAGCACCCCCCGCGACAGGGAAACAGATACGCAGTATTTT	CASTPRDRETDTQYF
15	TRBV18	.	TRBJ1-1	many	TGTGCCAGCTCACCCCGGGACACCAGGAACACTGAAGCTTTCTTT	CASSPRDTRNTEAFF
15	TRBV9	.	TRBJ2-3	many	TGTGCCAGCAGAGAAATGGGGCTTAACACAGATACGCAGTATTTT	CASREMGLNTDTQYF
16	TRBV5-1	.	TRBJ2-3	many	TGCGCCAGCAGCTTGTACGCCCTATCTAGCACAGATACGCAGTATTTT	CASSLYALSSTDTQYF
17	TRBV10-2	.	TRBJ2-7	many	TGCGCCAGCAGTGTTGAGAGTCGGCAGGTCACCCCCTACGAGCAGTACTTC	CASSVESRQVTPYEQYF
15	TRBV5-4	TRBD2	TRBJ2-1	.	TGTGCCAGCAGCTTTCAGCTAGCGGGGGGAGATGAGCAGTTCTTC	CASSFQLAGGDEQFF
19	TRBV25-1	.	TRBJ2-2	few	TGTGCCAGCAGTGAATATCTCCGAGTCGGCACAACGAACACCGGGGAGCTGTTTTTT	CASSEYLRVGTTNTGELFF
15	TRBV20-1	TRBD2	TRBJ2-1	many	TGCAGTGCTAAAACTACTAGCGGGGATTACAATGAGCAGTTCTTC	CSAKTTSGDYNEQFF
14	TRBV28	TRBD1	TRBJ2-1	many	TGTGCCAGCAGTTGGACAGGCAGGGGCGATGAGCAGTTCTTC	CASSWTGRGDEQFF
15	TRBV18	.	TRBJ1-5	many	TGTGCCAGCTCACTACAGGCATTTCGGAATCAGCCCCAGCATTTT	CASSLQAFRNQPQHF
15	TRBV12-3/TRBV12-4	TRBD1	TRBJ1-1	many	TGTGCCAGCAGCGGACAGGGGGCCATCGGAGCTGAAGCTTTCTTT	CASSGQGAIGAEAFF
19	TRBV20-1	TRBD2	TRBJ2-7	many	TGCAGTGCTCCTACCCGGCGAGAGACTAGCGGGAGAGGCTCCTACGAGCAGTACTTC	CSAPTRRETSGRGSYEQYF
16	TRBV25-1	TRBD1	TRBJ1-4	many	TGTGCCAGCAGAGGCACCCGACAGGGATCGAATGAAAAACTGTTTTTT	CASRGTRQGSNEKLFF
17	TRBV6-2/TRBV6-3	.	TRBJ2-1	.	TGTGCCAGCACCCGAAGGGGGACCTGGAACTCCTACAATGAGCAGTTCTTC	CASTRRGTWNSYNEQFF
14	TRBV6-1	.	TRBJ1-1	many	TGTGCCAGCATTGGGGGCAGGGGCTGGACTGAAGCTTTCTTT	CASIGGRGWTEAFF
12	TRBV10-3	.	TRBJ1-2	many	TGTGCCATCAGTGAGATTGGAGGCGGCTACACCTTC	CAISEIGGGYTF
16	TRBV29-1	TRBD1	TRBJ2-5	many	TGCAGCGTCGACAGGGGGACAGGGGGCGTAAGGGAGACCCAGTACTTC	CSVDRGTGGVRETQYF
17	TRBV20-1	TRBD2	TRBJ2-2	.	TGCTGCGCTAGACGTCCCATAGCGGGAGGGCTAGGCGGGGAGCTGTTTTTT	CCARRPIAGGLGGELFF
15	TRBV7-8	.	TRBJ2-1	many	TGTGCCAGCAGCCCCCGGGACGGAGGGGGCGATGAGCAGTTCTTC	CASSPRDGGGDEQFF
14	TRBV27	.	TRBJ2-2	few	TGTGCCAGCAGTACCAGACGCGGCACCGGGGAGCTGTTTTTT	CASSTRRGTGELFF
20	TRBV7-3	.	TRBJ1-4	few	.	CASSLRSRDRGQQLMKNCFF
16	TRBV18	TRBD2	TRBJ2-1	.	TGTGCCAGCTCACCACCGGTCCGCGGGAGTATTAATGAGCAGTTCTTC	CASSPPVRGSINEQFF
17	TRBV5-1	TRBD1	TRBJ2-3	many	TGCGCCAGCAGCACCGGACCGGGACAGGGCTTCACAGATACGCAGTATTTT	CASSTGPGQGFTDTQYF